This paragraph reports one T cell receptor (beta chain). The sample originates from a study of blood T cell repertoires in COVID-19. Turning to the study itself: Both acute and convalescent COVID-19 samples were obtained from the United States, Italy and Spain. From T cells, B-cell-depleted T cells, or PBMCs came the material, which was cDNA or gDNA.

Assay used: immunoSEQ multiplex PCR; TCRdb lists only in-frame clones, some missing. The table records 65,000 to 85,000 clones, around 90% of them present only once. V lost 1 base to trimming and J lost 8 bases; unmatched junction nucleotides: 5. The CDR3 is made up of 16 amino acids. The germline CDR1 and CDR2 sequences are KGHDR and SFDVKD. Material: peripheral blood. This clonotype was obtained from a human donor in a cohort sampled during active COVID-19. The rearrangement uses TRBV24-1 and TRBJ2-1; 12 bases line up with TRBD2. The CDR3 here is CATSDFSSGRDDEQFF. In DNA, the CDR3 is TGTGCCACCAGTGATTTCTCTAGCGGGAGGGACGATGAGCAGTTCTTC.